This TCR beta chain came from a study of cytomegalovirus exposure and HLA in healthy donors. With regard to this clone: The target antigen is unknown.

Amplification used 60 Vbeta primers and 13 Jbeta primers. TCRdb's table, derived via immunoSEQ multiplex PCR, lists solely in-frame clones and lacks some. The sample has around 140,000 clones, 70% to 90% seen once. Findings and limits, study-wide: It emerged from a later analysis that several of the most significant clusters appeared to be linked to common viral pathogens.

Healthy donors of bone marrow made up the group. V lost 4 bases and J lost 1, with 7 bases in between. The CDR3 has 13 amino acids. The germline gives CDR1 SGHDN, CDR2 FVKESK. V and J are TRBV14 and TRBJ1-2; D is possibly TRBD1 (5 bases). This receptor was obtained from a man between 35 and 55 years old in good health and CMV-seronegative. Input material: PBMCs. The DNA of the CDR3 is TGTGCCAGCAGCCCCGACAGTAACTATGGCTACACCTTC. Its translation: CASSPDSNYGYTF.